This TCR beta chain was recorded in a study of shared clonotypes between healthy human individuals. Notes on the study in general: Clonotype sharing across several donors was observed for 5% to 6.5% of naive CD4 clonotypes.

The assay was run at deep level. Sorted-subset replicate PCRs used 150 to 200 ng DNA, approximately 33,000 T cell genomes. Using immunoSEQ multiplex PCR, the repertoire was profiled, and TCRdb retains in-frame clones only, with some absent. The sample contains 2 million to 3 million clones, approximately 93% of which appear only once. With regard to this clone: The target antigen is unknown.

Naive CD45RA+ and memory CD45RA-negative subsets were split from CD4+ cells. Germline loops: CDR1 WSHSY, CDR2 SAAADI. CDR3 size: 12 residues. Trimming stripped 7 bases from V and 4 bases from J, with 10 bases between. This clonotype was sampled from a man aged 18 to 35 in good health. Some clones in this sample may be carry-over from other donors' samples. The chain uses TRBV10-2 and TRBJ1-1; possible D gene TRBD1, 5 bases. Sequenced: naive CD4+ T cells from PBMCs. The subset: CD45RA+ positively selected. The CDR3 nucleotides read TGCGCCAGCACATATGGGGGCACTGAAGCTTTCTTT. This gives the protein CASTYGGTEAFF.